What follows is one TCR beta chain and its context. This sample is drawn from a study of technical replicates of blood from a handful of donors. CDR3 length: 13 amino acids. The V and J ends lost 4 bases and 6 bases respectively, with 14 bases between them. Looked up from germline, CDR1 is SGHDT and CDR2 is YYEEEE. TCRdb keeps only in-frame clones here, not all; method: immunoSEQ multiplex PCR. The table lists roughly 70,000 clones, over 85% of them singletons. The source is a human donor in good health. The chain uses TRBV5-6 and TRBJ2-7; possible D gene TRBD1, 6 bases. The source material was T cells isolated from PBMCs. This CDR3 reads CASSQTGFLEQYF. CDR3 in DNA: TGTGCCAGCAGCCAAACAGGGTTTCTCGAGCAGTACTTC.